Described below is a single TCR beta chain sequence and its context. Germline V CDR1 and CDR2: LNHDA, SQIVND (reference sequence). The CDR3 is made up of 16 amino acids. V lost 6 bases and J lost 2, with 19 bases in between. This record belongs to a study of shared clonotypes between healthy human individuals. About the research overall: Per-donor plates numbered three CD4 naive, three CD4 memory, two CD8 naive and one CD8 memory.

The assay was run at deep level. Generated by immunoSEQ multiplex PCR, the TCRdb table keeps only in-frame clones and is missing some. The data show 110,000 or so clones, around two thirds seen once. Sequencing was performed on memory CD8+ T cells sorted from blood. Indicated subset: CD45RO+ cells pooled with CCR7-negative TemRA cells. The rearrangement links TRBV19 to TRBJ1-1; D is ambiguous. The origin of this receptor is a young woman in good health. DNA for the CDR3: TGTGCCAGTAGCGTTTGGCACGGGATAACAAACACTGAAGCTTTCTTT. This translates into CASSVWHGITNTEAFF.